This T cell receptor (beta chain) is drawn from a study of technical replicates of blood from a few donors. CDR3 size: 14 residues. The V and J ends lost 7 bases and 6 bases, in that order; junction bases with no gene match: 12. CDR1 and CDR2 from the germline V gene are SQVTM and ANQGSEA. TCRdb keeps only in-frame clones here, not all; method: immunoSEQ multiplex PCR. Among tens of thousands of clones listed, 90% to 98% were seen once. The sample was T cells isolated from PBMCs. The rearrangement joins TRBV29-1 to TRBJ2-1; the match to TRBD2 covers 7 bases. The TCR sequence derives from a human donor in good health. CDR3 protein: CSAGGGSLANEQFF. The CDR3, as DNA: TGCAGCGCAGGCGGGGGATCACTCGCCAATGAGCAGTTCTTC.